The 24 T cell receptor beta chains given below trace back to one sample, sequenced in a study of shared clonotypes between healthy human individuals. TCRdb's copy holds only in-frame clones and misses some; the assay was immunoSEQ multiplex PCR. The table has roughly 500,000 clones, around 73% seen once. The sample taken for sequencing was PBMCs. These receptors were collected from a woman aged 40 to 50 in good health. Some clones in this sample may be carry-over from other donors' samples.

The rearrangement joins TRBV19 to TRBJ1-5; D perhaps matches TRBD1 (6 bases). V shed 6 bases and J shed 7 bases, with 16 bases lying between them. Per germline, CDR1 LNHDA and CDR2 SQIVND (reference sequence). The CDR3 extends over 14 amino acids. CDR3 in amino acids: CASRETGPGQPQHF. The CDR3 DNA sequence: TGTGCCAGTAGGGAAACAGGGCCAGGACAGCCCCAGCATTTT.

This clone was recorded once. V gene TRBV7-3 combines with J gene TRBJ2-7, with 12 bases matching TRBD2. Trimming cost V 5 bases and J 7 bases; bases outside gene matches: 6. Germline CDR1 SGHTA, CDR2 FQGTGA. The CDR3 spans 14 residues. This CDR3 reads CASSPGLAGGEQYF. As DNA, the CDR3 is TGTGCCAGCAGCCCGGGACTAGCGGGTGGTGAGCAGTACTTC.

The chain links TRBV6-1 to TRBJ1-2; the D gene is possibly TRBD1 (5 bases). CDR3 length: 15 amino acids. V was trimmed by 1 base and J by 4 bases, leaving 13 bases between them. CDR1 and CDR2 from the germline V gene are MNHNS and SASEGT. The CDR3 loop reads CASSEGQGGVYGYTF. DNA for the CDR3: TGTGCCAGCAGTGAAGGCCAGGGTGGAGTCTATGGCTACACCTTC.

V gene TRBV15 combines with J gene TRBJ1-2; TRBD1 agrees at 8 bases. CDR3 length: 14 amino acids. The germline V gene encodes CDR1 LNHNV and CDR2 YYDKDF (reference sequence). V shed 5 bases, J shed 8 bases, and the junction held 10 bases outside the gene matches. CDR3 DNA sequence: TGTGCCACCAGCGTACTACAGGGGGAAGGCGGCTACACCTTC. As protein: CATSVLQGEGGYTF.

This chain joins TRBV28 and TRBJ2-1; 7 bases match TRBD2. The ends lost 4 bases at V and 1 base at J; junction bases unmatched: 10. Germline CDR1 is MDHEN and CDR2 is SYDVKM. This CDR3 contains 17 residues. The DNA of the CDR3 is TGTGCCAGCAGTTCGGTGAGACTAGCATGGTCCTACAATGAGCAGTTCTTC. It is translated as CASSSVRLAWSYNEQFF.

DNA for the CDR3: TGTGCCAGTAGTCCTCCGGGTACTAGCGGGAGTTACAATGAGCAGTTCTTC. This translates into CASSPPGTSGSYNEQFF. The chain couples TRBV19 to TRBJ2-1, with 11 bases lining up with TRBD2. J lost 4 bases, V lost 5 bases, and 10 bases had no gene match. The CDR3 runs 17 residues. From germline, CDR1 is LNHDA and CDR2 SQIVND (reference sequence).

The genes are TRBV7-3 and TRBJ2-5; 7 bases agree with TRBD2. Germline V gene sequence: CDR1 SGHTA, CDR2 FQGTGA. This CDR3 is 15 amino acids long. With 4 bases clipped from V and 3 bases from J, the junction kept 8 bases outside the gene matches. The CDR3 loop reads CASSWVGSGKETQYF. The CDR3 nucleotides read TGTGCCAGCAGCTGGGTGGGGAGCGGGAAAGAGACCCAGTACTTC.

The chain joins TRBV10-3 to TRBJ2-6; D is ambiguous. In germline, CDR1 is ENHRY, CDR2 SYGVKD. Trimming stripped 1 base from V and 0 bases from J, with 10 bases between. The CDR3 length is 17 residues. The CDR3 loop is CAISEFPQDSGANVLTF. As DNA, the CDR3 is TGTGCCATCAGTGAGTTCCCTCAAGACTCTGGGGCCAACGTCCTGACTTTC.

The chain couples TRBV5-1 to TRBJ1-2; 11 bases map to TRBD1. The V and J ends lost 3 bases and 1 base, in that order; junction bases with no gene match: 5. The CDR3 contains 16 residues. Germline V gene data show CDR1 as SGHRS and CDR2 as YFSETQ. In DNA, the CDR3 is TGCGCCAGCAGCTGGGGGACAGGGGGATATAACTATGGCTACACCTTC. Residues: CASSWGTGGYNYGYTF. Full variable domain (outside the CDR3, taken from reference TRBV5-1 and TRBJ1-2): KAGVTQTPRYLIKTRGQQVTLSCSPISGHRSVSWYQQTPGQGLQFLFEYFSETQRNKGNFPGRFSGRQFSNSRSEMNVSTLELGDSALYLCASSWGTGGYNYGYTFGSGTRLTVV.

The chain joins TRBV9 to TRBJ2-5, with 14 bases fitting TRBD2. The CDR3 has 16 amino acids. V gave up 0 bases and J gave up 5 bases; unmatched junction bases: 3. Per the germline V gene, CDR1 is SGDLS and CDR2 is YYNGEE. CDR3 DNA sequence: TGTGCCAGCAGCGTAGGGGGACTAGCGGGAGTGGAGACCCAGTACTTC. Its translation is CASSVGGLAGVETQYF.

This clone was counted a few times. The genes are TRBV18 and TRBJ2-3, with a tentative D call TRBD1 (5 bases). Germline-derived CDR1 and CDR2 are KGHSH and LQKENI. The CDR3 has 19 amino acids. Trimming took off 2 bases at V and 0 bases at J, with 21 bases between the two ends. The CDR3 spells CASSPNMNKLAGSTDTQYF. As DNA, the CDR3 is TGTGCCAGCTCACCAAATATGAACAAACTCGCAGGGAGCACAGATACGCAGTATTTT.

This clone has only a few counts. The chain employs TRBV2 and TRBJ1-2, with unresolved D. Trimming stripped 0 bases from V and 11 bases from J, with 10 bases between. CDR3 length: 12 residues. Germline CDR1 reads SNHLY; CDR2 reads FYNNEI. The CDR3 bases are TGTGCCAGCAGTGAAGCTGAGCGCGGGTACACCTTC. Translated: CASSEAERGYTF. Full variable domain (rest looked up from reference TRBV2 and TRBJ1-2): EPEVTQTPSHQVTQMGQEVILRCVPISNHLYFYWYRQILGQKVEFLVSFYNNEISEKSEIFDDQFSVERPDGSNFTLKIRSTKLEDSAMYFCASSEAERGYTFGSGTRLTVV.

The gene calls are TRBV28 and TRBJ2-2; weak D call: TRBD2 (5 bases). Per germline, CDR1 MDHEN and CDR2 SYDVKM. V was pared by 6 bases and J by 4 bases, with 15 bases between. This CDR3 is built from 15 residues. The CDR3 DNA follows: TGTGCCAGCAGGTACTCATCGGCGGGCACCGGGGAGCTGTTTTTT. Protein: CASRYSSAGTGELFF.

The chain has TRBV10-3 and TRBJ2-3; the match to TRBD2 covers 8 bases. Per germline, CDR1 ENHRY and CDR2 SYGVKD. The CDR3 runs to 15 residues. V was pared by 7 bases and J by 2 bases, with 8 bases of the junction left unmatched. The CDR3 protein is CAITSGGGHTDTQYF. The CDR3 bases are TGTGCCATCACCTCCGGGGGGGGCCACACAGATACGCAGTATTTT.

This clone has ten or more counts. Other DNA sequences in this sample translate to the same CDR3. The J gene is TRBJ1-2, the V gene TRBV2, with 7 positions matching TRBD1. Germline assignment: CDR1 SNHLY and CDR2 FYNNEI. J was trimmed by 4 bases and V by 8 bases; bases with no gene match: 4. The CDR3 runs 12 residues. CDR3 sequence: CASDREGYGYTF. CDR3 nucleotides: TGTGCCAGCGACAGGGAAGGCTATGGCTACACCTTC.

This chain joins TRBV4-3 and TRBJ1-4; D gene ambiguous. The germline V and J ends were trimmed by 0 bases and 7 bases, with 6 bases remaining between them. This CDR3 spans 13 amino acids. The germline V gene has CDR1 LGHNA and CDR2 YSLEER. The DNA of the CDR3 is TGCGCCAGCAGCCAAGATCGGGGTGAAAAACTGTTTTTT. The encoded protein is CASSQDRGEKLFF.

The CDR3 reads CASSPRYRETQYF. The CDR3 DNA follows: TGTGCCAGCAGCCCACGGTACCGAGAGACCCAGTACTTC. J is TRBJ2-5 and V is TRBV4-2; D call uncertain. Germline V gene sequence: CDR1 LGHNA, CDR2 YNFKEQ. V was pared by 4 bases and J by 4 bases, with 10 bases between. This CDR3 has 13 residues.

V usage is TRBV28 and J usage is TRBJ1-1; D is possibly TRBD1 (5 bases). CDR1 is MDHEN, CDR2 SYDVKM, per germline. The CDR3 extends over 15 amino acids. V gave up 4 bases and J gave up 1 base, with 13 bases separating them. CDR3 sequence: CASSSRLGGNTEAFF. The CDR3 DNA follows: TGTGCCAGCAGTTCCCGACTGGGGGGGAACACTGAAGCTTTCTTT.

This chain uses TRBV18 with TRBJ1-1; D ambiguous. The CDR3 contains 16 residues. The germline V gene has CDR1 KGHSH and CDR2 LQKENI. Trimming left V 3 bases short and J 2 bases short, with 16 bases between. This CDR3 reads CASSPLRAGFNTEAFF. Written as DNA, the CDR3 is TGTGCCAGCTCACCTCTCCGCGCGGGATTTAACACTGAAGCTTTCTTT. The whole variable domain, filled in from reference TRBV18 and TRBJ1-1, reads NAGVMQNPRHLVRRRGQEARLRCSPMKGHSHVYWYRQLPEEGLKFMVYLQKENIIDESGMPKERFSAEFPKEGPSILRIQQVVRGDSAAYFCASSPLRAGFNTEAFFGQGTRLTVV.

The rearrangement links TRBV7-8 to TRBJ1-3, with 9 positions matching TRBD1. The J segment lost 9 bases and the V segment lost 6 bases, leaving 12 bases of the junction unmatched. CDR1 and CDR2 from the germline V gene are SGHVS and FQNEAQ. This CDR3 region has 15 residues. CDR3 in DNA: TGTGCCAGCAGTCAGACCGGGACAGGGATCGGCACCATATATTTT. Translated: CASSQTGTGIGTIYF.

This clone was recorded only once. It is likely a read error: a sequence one base away is far more abundant. This rearrangement joins TRBV10-3 to TRBJ2-3; 12 positions match TRBD2. The germline V gene encodes CDR1 ENHRY and CDR2 SYGVKD. This CDR3 has 14 residues. CDR3 nucleotide sequence: TGTGACATCGGGACTAGCGGGAGCACAGATACGCAGTATTTT. The encoded protein is CDIGTSGSTDTQYF.

The CDR3 DNA is TGTGCCAGCGGCCTGGGGTACGAGCAGTACTTC. It codes for CASGLGYEQYF. The chain uses TRBV14 and TRBJ2-7; D remains ambiguous. CDR1 is SGHDN and CDR2 is FVKESK in the germline V gene. V gave up 8 bases and J gave up 4 bases, with 9 bases separating them. CDR3 size: 11 residues.

This clone was detected ten times or more. The sample contains more than one DNA sequence encoding this CDR3. The chain joins TRBV29-1 to TRBJ1-2, with 7 positions matching TRBD1. This CDR3 has 13 amino acids. Germline V lookup: CDR1 SQVTM, CDR2 ANQGSEA. With 0 bases clipped from V and 7 bases from J, the junction kept 5 bases outside the gene matches. The CDR3 protein is CSVEETGDGGYTF. The CDR3 DNA sequence: TGCAGCGTTGAAGAAACAGGGGATGGTGGCTACACCTTC.

The chain carries TRBV9 and TRBJ2-5; D is unclear. Per germline, CDR1 SGDLS and CDR2 YYNGEE. This CDR3 contains 13 residues. Trimming shortened V by 4 bases and J by 5 bases, and 12 bases separated the two germline ends. This chain's CDR3 is CASSQDWKETQYF. CDR3 sequence (DNA): TGTGCCAGCAGCCAAGACTGGAAGGAGACCCAGTACTTC.